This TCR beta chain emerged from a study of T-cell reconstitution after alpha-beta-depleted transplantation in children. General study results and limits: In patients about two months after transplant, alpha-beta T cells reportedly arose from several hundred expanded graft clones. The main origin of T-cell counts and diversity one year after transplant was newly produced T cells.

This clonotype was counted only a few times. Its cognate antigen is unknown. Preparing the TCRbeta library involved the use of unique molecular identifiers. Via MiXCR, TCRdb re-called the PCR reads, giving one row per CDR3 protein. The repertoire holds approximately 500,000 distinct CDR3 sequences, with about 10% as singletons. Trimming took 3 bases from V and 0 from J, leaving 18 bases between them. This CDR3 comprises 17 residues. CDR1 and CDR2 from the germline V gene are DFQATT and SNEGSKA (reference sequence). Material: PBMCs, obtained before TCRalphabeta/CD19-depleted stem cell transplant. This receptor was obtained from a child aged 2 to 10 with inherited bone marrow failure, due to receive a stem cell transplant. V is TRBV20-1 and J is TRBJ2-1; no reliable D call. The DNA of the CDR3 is TGCAGTGCTAGGCGCCCAGACGACTTCTACTCCTACAATGAGCAGTTCTTC. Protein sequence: CSARRPDDFYSYNEQFF.